This T cell receptor (beta chain) is drawn from a study of tumor-infiltrating lymphocytes in primary liver carcinoma. Study-wide background: Tumors, staged T1-T3 N0M0, spanned roughly 4 to 10 cm. Read depth, roughly 3.65 to 7.13 million productive TCRbeta reads, did not differ significantly between tissues.

Study observations and caveats: A significantly higher top-250-clone fraction was recorded for tumors than for blood (p = 0.039).

With respect to this clonotype: Its specificity is not known. This could be a read error, since a much larger clone is one nucleotide away.

Investigators took RNA and DNA out together from approximately 22-30 mg of unsorted bulk tissue. The CDR3 has 13 residues. Germline assignment: CDR1 SGHRS and CDR2 YFSETQ. Trimming pared 3 bases from V and 6 bases from J, leaving 10 bases between. Starting material of around 490 ng total RNA yielded TCR beta cDNA via a constant-region primer. Investigators got TCR beta libraries out of three nested multiplex PCR rounds, done with slightly modified ARM-PCR. The first two PCR rounds used TRBV1-TRBV30 forward primers with a C-beta reverse primer, approximately 11 cycles each. TCRdb re-called the multiplex PCR reads through MiXCR, storing one row per CDR3 protein. Of 150,000 to 200,000 distinct CDR3 sequences detected, about 82% appear once; the ten largest clones hold about a sixth.

This rearrangement joins TRBV5-1 to TRBJ2-1, with TRBD1 as a possible D gene (5 bases). Sequencing used tumor tissue from primary liver carcinoma. The receptor comes from a man in his forties or fifties with primary liver carcinoma and hepatitis B virus infection. DNA of the CDR3: TGCGCCAGCAGCTCCCTCCAGGGCAATGAGCAGTTCTTC. The encoded protein is CASSSLQGNEQFF.